This TCR beta chain was observed in a study of blood T cell repertoires in COVID-19 (dated by TCRdb to 2020 to 2022). About the full investigation: Samples from collaborators originated in the United States, Italy and Spain and spanned both the acute and convalescent phases of COVID-19. The material from the prospective study consisted of cDNA or gDNA derived from T cells, B-cell-depleted T cells, or PBMCs. Subjects who had been exposed to COVID-19, were actively infected with it, or had recovered from it provided the deeply sampled blood TCRbeta repertoires that made up the dataset. The repertoires were released in a freely available public database meant as a resource for research on the immune response to SARS-CoV-2. The samples were drawn from the first 160 participants of the ongoing ImmuneRACE study and from some 1,300 subjects provided by 6 global collaborators. Nearly every sample came with metadata listing a de-identified subject ID, COVID-19 status, age in years and sex. Where HLA class I and class II types were available, the types were taken from metadata supplied by the sample provider, not from assay-based typing.

On this clone: It has no known antigen specificity. It has no much larger one-base neighbor in the sample; base qualities were not kept.

What the authors observed across the whole study: The quantity of clinical and demographic metadata differed by source and by participant and was supplied without curation.

Participants in the prospective study were enrolled through a virtual design, were aged roughly 18 to 100 years, and lived in fewer than 30 United States geographic areas. In the prospective study, cohorts were assigned on the basis of participant-reported clinical history obtained from a screening survey and a study questionnaire. Recovered participants in ImmuneRACE Cohort 3 were defined by two consecutive negative NP/OP PCR tests, clearance by a healthcare professional, or resolution of symptoms. In the prospective study, whole blood, serum and a nasopharyngeal or oropharyngeal swab were collected from each participant by mobile phlebotomists. Additional blood draws and questionnaires over an approximately 2-month period could optionally be provided by prospective study participants. Before DNA extraction, blood samples from the prospective study were shipped at room temperature or frozen. TCRbeta CDR3 regions were amplified from genomic DNA by means of the immunoSEQ Assay, a bias-controlled multiplex PCR. As for the authors' bioinformatics: Within the assay, amplification of reference gene primers was used to estimate how many nucleated cells each sample contained. Sequence reads were collapsed and filtered to measure the absolute abundance of every unique TCRbeta CDR3 rearrangement. For each sample, productive Simpson clonality was calculated by taking the square root of Simpson's diversity index across productive rearrangements. TCRdb retrieved this table from immuneACCESS and kept in-frame rearrangements only. Not all clones are present; in checked studies, unresolved V genes account for under half, and no reason is known for the remainder. V and J calls and clone size are given by that table; D and trimming were obtained from the DNA. A total of approximately 170,000 clones appear in this sample, over 75% of them only once. The ten largest clones represent roughly 6% of the sample.

Trimming at the junction amounts to 0 bases on V and 4 bases on J, and the germline ends lie 6 bases apart. CDR1 SGHVS and CDR2 FQNEAQ were looked up in the germline V gene. Inclusive of the bounding cysteine and phenylalanine, the CDR3 is 13 residues long. Only the CDR3 region is kept as DNA, spanning 39 bases read in frame from base 1. Recombination connected TRBV7-8 to TRBJ1-2; the best D guess is TRBD1, with 6 bases matching. This sequence was found in a man between 40 and 49 years old who had recovered from COVID-19. Material: PBMCs or T cells enriched from blood (not recorded which). The DNA sequence is as follows: TGTGCCAGCAGCTTAGCGGGGGCCTATGGCTACACCTTC. Its protein reads: CASSLAGAYGYTF.